Below, 18 T cell receptor beta chains from the same sample are listed, as sequenced in a study of blood T cell repertoires in COVID-19. The assay was immunoSEQ multiplex PCR, and TCRdb's table has in-frame clones only and misses some. This table holds around 94,000 clones, around nine tenths found once. The specimen sequenced was peripheral blood. These receptors were collected from a man aged 45-65 years with active COVID-19.

This chain connects TRBV9 to TRBJ2-7, with D possibly being TRBD2 (5 bases). Germline V gene sequence: CDR1 SGDLS, CDR2 YYNGEE. This CDR3 region has 15 residues. Trimming took 0 bases from V and 1 from J, leaving 11 bases between them. The CDR3 here is CASSVGRVGSYEQYF. Written as DNA, the CDR3 is TGTGCCAGCAGCGTAGGGCGGGTGGGATCCTACGAGCAGTACTTC.

The rearrangement uses TRBV5-1 and TRBJ1-3; no clear D. Germline-derived CDR1 and CDR2 are SGHRS and YFSETQ. This CDR3 has 16 residues. Trimming cost V 4 bases and J 0 bases, with 14 bases left between them. CDR3 sequence: CASSVDGSHSGNTIYF. The CDR3 coding sequence is TGCGCCAGCAGCGTCGACGGGTCCCACTCTGGAAACACCATATATTTT.

The J gene is TRBJ1-2, the V gene TRBV27, with 8 bases lining up with TRBD1. There are 16 residues in the CDR3. V was clipped by 5 bases and J by 5 bases; unmatched bases: 13. CDR1 and CDR2 from the germline V gene are MNHEY and SMNVEV (reference sequence). CDR3: CASSLRTGKGGYGYTF. Written as DNA, the CDR3 is TGTGCCAGCAGTCTCAGGACAGGGAAAGGGGGATATGGCTACACCTTC.

The chain couples TRBV11-2 to TRBJ2-6; D perhaps matches TRBD2 (6 bases). CDR3 size: 18 residues. Germline CDR1 SGHAT, CDR2 FQNNGV. Trimming stripped 3 bases from V and 0 bases from J, with 15 bases between. The CDR3 DNA sequence: TGTGCCAGCAGCTTGCGGGATGTGGGAGCCTCTGGGGCCAACGTCCTGACTTTC. This translates into CASSLRDVGASGANVLTF.

V usage is TRBV5-1 and J usage is TRBJ1-2, with D perhaps matching TRBD1 (6 bases). Germline V gives CDR1 SGHRS, CDR2 YFSETQ. The CDR3 runs to 15 residues. V was shortened by 3 bases and J by 8 bases, with 20 bases between the two germline ends. DNA for the CDR3: TGCGCCAGCAGCTCAACCCTCGGCAGGGGCGAAGGCTACACCTTC. Amino acid sequence: CASSSTLGRGEGYTF.

The chain carries TRBV10-3 and TRBJ2-7; D is possibly TRBD2 (6 bases). This CDR3 spans 15 amino acids. The V end was cut by 0 bases, the J end by 0 bases, with 9 bases between. Per germline, CDR1 ENHRY and CDR2 SYGVKD. CDR3 nucleotide sequence: TGTGCCATCAGTGAGTCGGCGGGGAGCTCCTACGAGCAGTACTTC. Protein product: CAISESAGSSYEQYF.

The J gene is TRBJ2-3, the V gene TRBV6-6, with 12 bases that match TRBD2. The CDR3 sequence is 15 residues long. The germline CDR1 and CDR2 sequences are MNHNY and SVGAGI (reference sequence). The J segment lost 4 bases and the V segment lost 6 bases, leaving 5 bases of the junction unmatched. CDR3 in amino acids: CASSLAGGPPDTQYF. The CDR3 nucleotides are TGTGCCAGCAGCCTAGCGGGGGGGCCTCCAGATACGCAGTATTTT.

J is TRBJ2-3 and V is TRBV7-2, with 8 bases fitting TRBD2. Germline loops: CDR1 SGHTA, CDR2 FQGNSA. The CDR3 totals 15 residues. The trim removed 4 bases at V and 3 bases at J, leaving 6 bases unmatched. CDR3 sequence reads: CASSSRGGWTDTQYF. The CDR3 bases are TGTGCCAGCAGCTCCCGGGGGGGATGGACAGATACGCAGTATTTT.

The chain links TRBV24-1 to TRBJ1-5, with 7 nucleotides matching TRBD1. The CDR3 runs to 18 residues. The ends lost 3 bases at V and 0 bases at J; junction bases unmatched: 10. Germline V gives CDR1 KGHDR, CDR2 SFDVKD. CDR3 in DNA: TGTGCCACCAGTGATCCTCCGGGACAGCCTTATAGCAATCAGCCCCAGCATTTT. It translates to CATSDPPGQPYSNQPQHF.

The V call is TRBV6-5, the J call TRBJ1-1, with 7 bases lining up with TRBD1. CDR1 is MNHEY and CDR2 is SVGAGI in the germline V gene. After removal of 2 bases from V and 4 bases from J, the junction contained 4 bases not matched to a gene. The CDR3 has 14 residues. The CDR3 protein is CASSYRQGGTEAFF. The CDR3, as DNA: TGTGCCAGCAGTTACCGTCAGGGGGGCACTGAAGCTTTCTTT.

The V call is TRBV11-3, the J call TRBJ2-1; 8 bases line up with TRBD2. This CDR3 has 15 residues. J was trimmed by 2 bases and V by 3 bases; bases with no gene match: 3. CDR1 and CDR2 from the germline V gene are SGHNT and YENEEA. DNA of the CDR3: TGTGCCAGCAGCTTGAGCGGGGGAACCTACAATGAGCAGTTCTTC. Translation: CASSLSGGTYNEQFF.

The J gene is TRBJ2-5, the V gene TRBV19, with 11 bases fitting TRBD2. Germline lookup yields CDR1 LNHDA and CDR2 SQIVND (reference sequence). This CDR3 spans 17 amino acids. V lost 7 bases and J lost 5; bases outside the gene matches: 15. The CDR3 here is CASTKFSGGAGEETQYF. The CDR3 DNA sequence: TGTGCCAGTACCAAATTTAGCGGGGGGGCTGGGGAGGAGACCCAGTACTTC.

The chain recombines TRBV6-5 with TRBJ2-5; tentative D call: TRBD1 (5 bases). This CDR3 has 15 residues. Germline CDR1 is MNHEY and CDR2 is SVGAGI. V dropped 0 bases and J dropped 1 base, with 9 bases sitting between them. The CDR3 nucleotides are TGTGCCAGCAGTTACTCGTCGACAGCCCAAGAGACCCAGTACTTC. Translation gives CASSYSSTAQETQYF.

The chain has TRBV27 and TRBJ2-5; 7 nucleotides agree with TRBD2. The CDR3 is 14 amino acids. Trimming at V came to 9 bases and at J to 5 bases, leaving 12 bases not matched to a gene. Germline CDR1 and CDR2: MNHEY and SMNVEV (reference sequence). CDR3: CASTRKMGGETQYF. The CDR3 nucleotides read TGTGCCAGTACCAGAAAAATGGGAGGGGAGACCCAGTACTTC.

This clone was observed a few times. A read error may produce the germline difference seen at one junction end. The chain links TRBV4-2 to TRBJ2-7; TRBD1 is a possible D gene (6 bases). Germline V gene lookup returns CDR1 LGHNA and CDR2 YNFKEQ. The CDR3 contains 13 residues. The CDR3 nucleotides read TGTGCCAGCAGCCAAGTGGGGGCCGACCGACTCCACTTC. It is translated as CASSQVGADRLHF.

The rearrangement joins TRBV10-2 to TRBJ2-7; 11 positions agree with TRBD2. This CDR3 is built from 16 residues. Looked up from germline, CDR1 is WSHSY and CDR2 is SAAADI. V shed 7 bases, J shed 1 base, and the junction held 9 bases outside the gene matches. In nucleotides, the CDR3 is TGCGCCAGCACAAACGCGATAGCGGGGGGGTCCTACGAGCAGTACTTC. Translating gives CASTNAIAGGSYEQYF.

The gene calls are TRBV12-3 or TRBV12-4 and TRBJ1-2, with D possibly matching TRBD1 (5 bases). The CDR3 has 13 residues. Deletions cut 4 bases from V and 4 bases from J, with 10 bases between. DNA for the CDR3: TGTGCCAGCAGTTCGCCCGGGGGCTATGGCTACACCTTC. Translation gives CASSSPGGYGYTF.

The chain joins TRBV4-2 to TRBJ2-7; TRBD1 matches 7 bases. This CDR3 spans 15 amino acids. The germline V gene has CDR1 LGHNA and CDR2 YNFKEQ. Losses at the gene ends were 3 bases for V and 2 bases for J; bases not matched to a gene: 7. CDR3: CASSHERQGPYEQYF. The CDR3 bases are TGTGCCAGCAGCCATGAAAGACAGGGCCCCTACGAGCAGTACTTC.